The T cell receptor beta chain under discussion was sequenced for a study of T cell responses to AZD1222 COVID-19 vaccine. The study, taken as a whole, reports: An increase in Spike-specific TCR breadth and depth was observed after two AZD1222 doses.

The assay was immunoSEQ multiplex PCR, and TCRdb's table has in-frame clones only and misses some. The data contain about 150,000 clones, 94% of them singletons. Looked up from germline, CDR1 is WSHSY and CDR2 is SAAADI. This CDR3 region has 16 residues. The V gene end was trimmed by 4 bases and the J gene end by 13 bases; junction bases not matched to a gene: 17. With regard to this clone: The antigen remains undetermined.

Sample: peripheral blood, taken on day 0 of AZD1222 vaccination. This receptor was taken from an adult in good health. The V call is TRBV10-2, the J call TRBJ2-1, with TRBD1 matching over 9 bases. CDR3 protein: CASSVGGTGKASGQFF. The CDR3 bases are TGCGCCAGCAGTGTCGGGGGGACAGGGAAGGCTAGCGGACAGTTCTTC.